This TCR delta chain was obtained from a study of gamma-delta T cells after stem cell transplantation. TCRdb called clones anew from the RT-PCR reads with CATT. Of 13,000 to 15,000 delta-chain clones in the sample, roughly 30% were seen once. The specimen was gamma-delta T cells. The sequence derives from a human donor. It is not recorded whose cells these are; they may come from a transplant donor.

CDR3 sequence (DNA): TGTGCAGCAAGCGCGACCTTCTACACCGATAAACTCATCTTT. Translating gives CAASATFYTDKLIF. This rearrangement joins TRAV29/DV5 to TRDJ1, with a weak D call TRDD2 (5 bases). The CDR3 length is 14 residues. Germline values: CDR1 NSMFDY, CDR2 ISSIKDK. V shed 0 bases and J shed 0 bases, with 9 bases lying between them.